This entry is about one TCR beta chain. The antigen is not known. With UMI labels, 5' RACE was used to prepare the TRB cDNA libraries. TCRdb re-called the 5' RACE reads and gives one entry per CDR3 protein, without DNA. The sample's table shows 100,000 to 150,000 distinct CDR3 sequences. This entry belongs to a study of CXCR3-negative and CXCR3-positive naive CD8 T cells. CDR1 and CDR2 (germline): SEHNR, FQNEAQ (reference sequence). The CDR3 is 18 amino acids. Broader study findings: CXCR3-positive naive cells carried more hydrophobic TRB CDR3s than CXCR3-negative naive cells did.

Definition of naive CD8+ T cells rested on a CD45RO-CCR7+CD27+CD95- profile. The receptor was isolated from a human donor in good health. Some clones in this sample may be carry-over from other donors' samples. The chain combines TRBV7-9 with TRBJ2-1; TCRdb names TRBD2, which stays unverified in the absence of DNA. What was sequenced was naive CXCR3+ CD8+ T cells from blood. Stated subset: CD45RO-CCR7+CD27+CD95- naive CD8+ T cells expressing CXCR3 (TNR3+). CDR3 protein: CASSFSPITSGNLDEQFF.